The 8 T cell receptor beta chains below were found in one sample sequenced in a study of identical twins (dated by TCRdb to 2016 to 2017). The library was prepared using 5' RACE. For sequencing, an Illumina HiSeq 2000 was employed. TCRdb took the public reads, trimmed them with fastp at Q25, ran MiXCR for clone calling and kept in-frame beta chains. Records with the same CDR3 protein are collapsed into one entry carrying the most frequent genes and DNA. Across this sample there are roughly 260,000 distinct CDR3 sequences, with over 11% seen only once. Clones ranked in the top ten supply around 8.3% of the sample. The sample comprised memory (CD45RO+) T cells sorted from blood. In light of the paper, this sample's cell subset or site label describes: CD45RO+ enriched T cells. The receptors derive from a woman aged 18-29 years in good health.

V and J are TRBV27 and TRBJ1-2, with 7 bases matching TRBD1. V was pared by 3 bases and J by 1 base, with 8 bases of the junction left unmatched. The CDR3 spans 16 residues. CDR1 and CDR2 (germline): MNHEY, SMNVEV (reference sequence). CDR3 coding DNA: TGTGCCAGCAGTTTGAAGCGACAGGGTGGTAACTATGGCTACACCTTC. Translated, it gives CASSLKRQGGNYGYTF.

This clonotype was detected many times. The chain is built from TRBV9 and TRBJ2-5; 15 bases map to TRBD2. Trimming cost V 3 bases and J 5 bases; bases outside gene matches: 8. The CDR3 is made up of 17 amino acids. Per germline, CDR1 SGDLS and CDR2 YYNGEE. The CDR3 sequence is CASSAGLAGGRGETQYF. DNA of the CDR3: TGTGCCAGCAGCGCGGGACTAGCGGGAGGTAGGGGCGAGACCCAGTACTTC.

The chain combines TRBV5-1 with TRBJ2-7; D is unclear. In germline, CDR1 is SGHRS, CDR2 YFSETQ. This CDR3 has 14 amino acids. Trimming left V 2 bases short and J 0 bases short, with 9 bases between. In DNA, the CDR3 is TGCGCCAGCAGCTTCGGGCAGGACTCCTACGAGCAGTACTTC. Its translation: CASSFGQDSYEQYF.

CDR3 in DNA: TGCGCCAGCAGCCAATCCCGGGCAGATACGCAGTATTTT. Translated: CASSQSRADTQYF. V usage is TRBV4-1 and J usage is TRBJ2-3; D not certain. V dropped 2 bases and J dropped 4 bases, with 7 bases sitting between them. Germline V gene lookup returns CDR1 MGHRA and CDR2 YSYEKL. The CDR3 contains 13 residues.

This CDR3 reads CASSYSDRNEQYF. CDR3 nucleotides: TGTGCCAGCAGTTACTCAGACAGAAACGAGCAGTACTTC. The V call is TRBV6-5, the J call TRBJ2-7; a weak D match, TRBD1 (5 bases). Trimming cost V 0 bases and J 5 bases, with 8 bases left between them. Per the germline V gene, CDR1 is MNHEY and CDR2 is SVGAGI. The CDR3 totals 13 residues.

This clonotype appeared a few times. The chain has TRBV6-5 and TRBJ2-6; possible D gene TRBD2, 5 bases. The CDR3 covers 15 residues. Germline CDR1 reads MNHEY; CDR2 reads SVGAGI. V lost 4 bases, J lost 0 bases, and 7 bases lay in between. CDR3 region: CASSSGSSGANVLTF. CDR3 nucleotides: TGTGCCAGCAGTTCGGGGAGCTCTGGGGCCAACGTCCTGACTTTC.

The genes are TRBV20-1 and TRBJ2-1; possibly TRBD2 for D (6 bases). The CDR3 spans 14 residues. In germline, CDR1 is DFQATT, CDR2 SNEGSKA (reference sequence). The V end lost 3 bases, the J end lost 4 bases, and 13 bases lay between the germline ends. The CDR3 region is CSARTLASYNEQFF. The CDR3, as DNA: TGCAGTGCTAGGACACTAGCCAGTTACAATGAGCAGTTCTTC.

This clonotype came up many times. The V call is TRBV5-1, the J call TRBJ1-3, with D hard to call. The CDR3 has 16 residues. In germline, CDR1 is SGHRS, CDR2 YFSETQ. The V gene lost 0 bases and the J gene lost 0 bases, with 10 bases spanning the gap. CDR3 bases: TGCGCCAGCAGCTTGGTATCTGGACCCTCTGGAAACACCATATATTTT. Its translation is CASSLVSGPSGNTIYF.